These 18 T cell receptor beta chains originate from one sample sequenced in a study of Ad26.COV2.S vaccination and SARS-CoV-2 variants (dated by TCRdb to the early 2020s). Sample treatment or condition, as interpreted from the label and publication: about 20 received Ad26.COV2.S at low or high dose, single or two shots; several received placebo; per-sample allocation not given. Repertoires of vaccine and placebo recipients were sequenced from samples collected on day 63 after the first injection. The library was made by the immunoSEQ multiplex PCR assay. TCRdb provides this immuneACCESS table in a form limited to in-frame rearrangements. Some clones are lacking; in checked studies, under half of them reflect an unresolved V gene, and why the rest are absent is not known. The sample table contains 300,000 to 350,000 clones; only one count was recorded for roughly nine tenths of them. The ten largest clones capture 6.4% of the sample.

The source material was peripheral blood, sampled in a trial of Ad26.COV2.S vaccine versus placebo. These receptors came from a person between 18 and 59 years old who received the Ad26.COV2.S COVID-19 vaccine or a placebo.

Only one count was recorded for this clone. The chain recombines TRBV7-7 with TRBJ2-1; D might be TRBD1 (7 bases). The V gene lost 5 bases and the J gene lost 0 bases, with 11 bases spanning the gap. This CDR3 is 15 amino acids long. Germline lookup yields CDR1 SSHAT and CDR2 FNYEAQ (reference sequence). The CDR3 DNA follows: TGTGCCAGCAGCCCAGGGGGGAGCTCCTACAATGAGCAGTTCTTC. Protein sequence: CASSPGGSSYNEQFF.

This chain uses TRBV4-2 with TRBJ1-3, with a tentative D call TRBD1 (5 bases). This CDR3 has 16 amino acids. Germline-derived CDR1 and CDR2 are LGHNA and YNFKEQ. V was trimmed by 1 base and J by 0 bases, leaving 10 bases between them. The CDR3 DNA sequence: TGTGCCAGCAGCCAAGGATGGGGGGACTCTGGAAACACCATATATTTT. It specifies CASSQGWGDSGNTIYF.

The chain joins TRBV7-2 to TRBJ2-7; the D call may be TRBD1 or TRBD2 (5 bases each). V was shortened by 3 bases and J by 6 bases, with 18 bases between the two germline ends. CDR1 SGHTA and CDR2 FQGNSA come from the germline V gene. The CDR3 is 15 residues long. In DNA form, the CDR3 reads TGTGCCAGCAGCTTCGTTGGGACCCTCTCGGGCGAGCAGTACTTC. It yields the protein CASSFVGTLSGEQYF.

The chain joins TRBV27 to TRBJ1-3; the D is unclear. Trimming shortened V by 7 bases and J by 4 bases, and 17 bases separated the two germline ends. Looked up from germline, CDR1 is MNHEY and CDR2 is SMNVEV (reference sequence). The CDR3 sequence is 15 residues long. CDR3 amino acids: CASTSQRFYGNTIYF. CDR3 in DNA: TGTGCCAGCACGTCCCAACGTTTTTACGGAAACACCATATATTTT.

The chain carries TRBV27 and TRBJ2-7; D gene unclear. This CDR3 comprises 13 residues. Germline V gives CDR1 MNHEY, CDR2 SMNVEV (reference sequence). Deletions cut 6 bases from V and 7 bases from J, with 16 bases between. CDR3 bases: TGTGCCAGCAGCGGGTTTTCTACGAGGGAGCAGTACTTC. It specifies CASSGFSTREQYF.

This chain links TRBV6-5 with TRBJ1-2, with D unclear. Trimming removed 0 bases from V and 4 bases from J, with 12 bases in between. The CDR3 is made up of 15 amino acids. Germline V CDR1 and CDR2: MNHEY, SVGAGI. CDR3 nucleotides: TGTGCCAGCAGTTACTCGGAGGCAGGTCCCTATGGCTACACCTTC. It yields the protein CASSYSEAGPYGYTF.

Concerning this clone itself: Other DNA sequences from this sample encode an identical CDR3 as well. The DNA for the CDR3 is TGTGCCAGCTCACAGGGGGCTAACTATGGCTACACCTTC. This gives the protein CASSQGANYGYTF. The chain couples TRBV18 to TRBJ1-2; TRBD1 might be the D (6 bases). Germline V lookup: CDR1 KGHSH, CDR2 LQKENI. The CDR3 is made up of 13 amino acids. Trimming removed 4 bases at V and 0 bases at J, with 6 bases between.

This chain uses TRBV5-5 with TRBJ2-7; the match to TRBD1 covers 7 bases. The V gene's germline CDR1 is SGHKS and CDR2 YYEKEE (reference sequence). The CDR3 has 15 residues. Unmatched junction bases numbered 9, after V lost 0 bases and J lost 6 bases. The CDR3 loop reads CASSLAVTGPLEQYF. The CDR3 bases are TGTGCCAGCAGCTTGGCCGTGACAGGGCCCCTCGAGCAGTACTTC.

This sequence joins TRBV7-2 and TRBJ1-1; perhaps TRBD1 as D (6 bases). CDR3 size: 12 residues. V was clipped by 5 bases and J by 10 bases, with 14 bases between them. Germline CDR1 SGHTA, CDR2 FQGNSA. CDR3 loop: CASSLHREGAFF. The CDR3 nucleotides read TGTGCCAGCAGCCTCCACAGGGAAGGAGCTTTCTTT.

This clone was counted once. The V and J genes are TRBV7-3 and TRBJ2-5; D may be TRBD2 (6 bases). This CDR3 spans 18 amino acids. V lost 1 base and J 1 base, leaving 19 bases between the germline ends. Germline lookup yields CDR1 SGHTA and CDR2 FQGTGA. DNA for the CDR3: TGTGCCAGCAGCTTAAAAAAGGGAGGAGCGGCCCTCCAAGAGACCCAGTACTTC. As protein: CASSLKKGGAALQETQYF. The variable domain in full, with the rest retrieved from reference TRBV7-3 and TRBJ2-5, is GAGVSQTPSNKVTEKGKYVELRCDPISGHTALYWYRQSLGQGPEFLIYFQGTGAADDSGLPNDRFFAVRPEGSVSTLKIQRTERGDSAVYLCASSLKKGGAALQETQYFGPGTRLLVL.

This chain joins TRBV28 and TRBJ1-3; no definite D call. The CDR3 consists of 14 residues. V was cut by 8 bases and J by 2 bases, with 13 bases left in between. CDR1 is MDHEN, CDR2 SYDVKM, per germline. The CDR3 coding sequence is TGTGCCAGCCAATGGCCGGGAACTGGAAACACCATATATTTT. Its translation: CASQWPGTGNTIYF.

The chain uses TRBV20-1 and TRBJ2-3, with no clear D. From germline, CDR1 is DFQATT and CDR2 SNEGSKA (reference sequence). CDR3 length: 15 residues. V lost 3 bases and J 0 bases, leaving 13 bases between the germline ends. CDR3 region: CSASYHPASTDTQYF. The CDR3, as DNA: TGCAGTGCTAGTTACCATCCCGCTAGCACAGATACGCAGTATTTT.

This clone came up a few times. Here the CDR3 DNA reads TGTGCCAGCAGGACTACAGGGGCTTTCTCCTACGAGCAGTACTTC. Protein sequence: CASRTTGAFSYEQYF. The chain employs TRBV5-8 and TRBJ2-7; 7 bases are a match to TRBD1. The V and J ends lost 5 bases and 0 bases, in that order; junction bases with no gene match: 8. The CDR3 has 15 residues. The germline V gene has CDR1 SGHTS and CDR2 YDEGEE.

The gene calls are TRBV18 and TRBJ2-7, with a weak D call TRBD1 (5 bases). CDR1 is KGHSH, CDR2 LQKENI, per germline. The CDR3 is 15 amino acids. V lost 0 bases and J 1 base, leaving 10 bases between the germline ends. CDR3 DNA: TGTGCCAGCTCACCACCGGCAGGGCTATCCTACGAGCAGTACTTC. Translation gives CASSPPAGLSYEQYF.

The V call is TRBV7-2, the J call TRBJ2-5; 10 nucleotides match TRBD2. Per the germline V gene, CDR1 is SGHTA and CDR2 is FQGNSA. After removal of 2 bases from V and 4 bases from J, the junction contained 4 bases not matched to a gene. This CDR3 region has 15 residues. As DNA, the CDR3 is TGTGCCAGCAGCTTACCTAGCGGGAGAGGAGAGACCCAGTACTTC. Translating gives CASSLPSGRGETQYF. Based on the CDR3 plus reference TRBV7-2 and TRBJ2-5, the full variable domain is GAGVSQSPSNKVTEKGKDVELRCDPISGHTALYWYRQSLGQGLEFLIYFQGNSAPDKSGLPSDRFSAERTGGSVSTLTIQRTQQEDSAVYLCASSLPSGRGETQYFGPGTRLLVL.

This chain connects TRBV7-3 to TRBJ2-7; 8 bases are a match to TRBD2. The trim removed 5 bases at V and 2 bases at J, leaving 8 bases unmatched. CDR1 and CDR2 from the germline V gene are SGHTA and FQGTGA. CDR3 length equals 15 residues. The CDR3 reads CASSRGGTTPYEQYF. The CDR3 DNA sequence: TGTGCCAGCAGCCGCGGGGGGACCACCCCCTACGAGCAGTACTTC.

The CDR3 DNA reads as TGTGCCAGCAGCTTAGATCGGACTAGCCAGCAGTTCTTC. Amino acids: CASSLDRTSQQFF. The rearrangement uses TRBV11-2 and TRBJ2-1, with TRBD2 matching over 8 bases. Germline V gene data show CDR1 as SGHAT and CDR2 as FQNNGV. The CDR3 runs 13 residues. With 0 bases clipped from V and 11 bases from J, the junction kept 3 bases outside the gene matches.

The genes are TRBV15 and TRBJ1-2; 7 positions agree with TRBD1. This CDR3 region has 15 residues. The junction had 7 bases not matched to a gene; V was cut back by 6 bases and J by 0 bases. Germline V gives CDR1 LNHNV, CDR2 YYDKDF (reference sequence). DNA for the CDR3: TGTGCCACCAGTTCCCACAGGGGAGCTAACTATGGCTACACCTTC. Translated, it gives CATSSHRGANYGYTF.